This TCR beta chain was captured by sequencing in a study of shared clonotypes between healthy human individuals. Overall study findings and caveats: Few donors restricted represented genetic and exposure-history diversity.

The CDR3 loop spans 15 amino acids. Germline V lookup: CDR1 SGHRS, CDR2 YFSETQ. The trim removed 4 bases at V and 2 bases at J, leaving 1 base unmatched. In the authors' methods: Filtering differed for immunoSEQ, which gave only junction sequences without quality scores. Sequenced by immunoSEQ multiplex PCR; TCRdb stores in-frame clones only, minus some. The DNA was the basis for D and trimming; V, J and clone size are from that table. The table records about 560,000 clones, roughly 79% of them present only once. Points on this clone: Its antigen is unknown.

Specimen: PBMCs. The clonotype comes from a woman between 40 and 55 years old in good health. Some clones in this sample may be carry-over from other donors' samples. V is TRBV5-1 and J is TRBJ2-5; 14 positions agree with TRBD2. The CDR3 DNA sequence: TGCGCCAGCAGCCGGACTAGCGGGAGGCAAGAGACCCAGTACTTC. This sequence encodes CASSRTSGRQETQYF.